The 8 T cell receptor beta chains below were found in one sample sequenced in a study of shared clonotypes between healthy human individuals. Assay: immunoSEQ multiplex PCR; the TCRdb copy retains only in-frame clones and omits some. The sample lists more than 2 million clones; 90% to 95% were seen once. Sequencing input: naive CD4+ T cells sorted from blood. Subset specified: CD45RA+ positively selected. All receptors come from a man between 18 and 29 years old in good health.

CDR3: CASSNIGIYTGELFF. In nucleotides, the CDR3 is TGTGCCAGCAGTAACATAGGGATTTACACCGGGGAGCTGTTTTTT. The rearrangement uses TRBV6-5 and TRBJ2-2; D ambiguous. The CDR3 spans 15 residues. Germline V gene data show CDR1 as MNHEY and CDR2 as SVGAGI. V lost 5 bases and J 3 bases, leaving 13 bases between the germline ends.

The V gene is TRBV9, the J gene TRBJ2-1; D is undetermined. The CDR3 totals 15 residues. Trimming removed 4 bases at V and 3 bases at J, with 14 bases between. Per the germline V gene, CDR1 is SGDLS and CDR2 is YYNGEE. The CDR3 protein is CASSPHFKDYNEQFF. The CDR3 DNA sequence: TGTGCCAGCAGCCCCCACTTCAAGGACTACAATGAGCAGTTCTTC.

J is TRBJ1-5 and V is TRBV5-6; no clear D. The CDR3 totals 17 residues. V lost 2 bases and J lost 0, with 15 bases in between. Germline V gene sequence: CDR1 SGHDT, CDR2 YYEEEE. CDR3 in DNA: TGTGCCAGCAGCTTAAGAACCGATATATATAGCAATCAGCCCCAGCATTTT. The encoded protein is CASSLRTDIYSNQPQHF.

The chain joins TRBV4-3 to TRBJ2-1; D is perhaps TRBD1 or TRBD2 (5 bases each). Trimming removed 4 bases from V and 3 bases from J, with 16 bases in between. Germline V gene lookup returns CDR1 LGHNA and CDR2 YSLEER. The CDR3 has 16 amino acids. The CDR3 spells CASSRLLGEYYNEQFF. The CDR3 bases are TGCGCCAGCAGCCGCCTCTTGGGGGAGTACTACAATGAGCAGTTCTTC.

The V gene is TRBV5-8, the J gene TRBJ1-5; possibly TRBD1 for D (5 bases). The CDR3 has 13 amino acids. Germline CDR1 SGHTS, CDR2 YDEGEE. V was clipped by 4 bases and J by 4 bases, with 9 bases between them. As DNA, the CDR3 is TGTGCCAGCAGCCGGGACGGAAATCAGCCCCAGCATTTT. This translates into CASSRDGNQPQHF.

The gene calls are TRBV7-2 and TRBJ2-2, with TRBD2 as a possible D gene (5 bases). The CDR3 has 17 amino acids. V lost 2 bases to trimming and J lost 2 bases, with 15 bases between them. Germline assignment: CDR1 SGHTA and CDR2 FQGNSA. This CDR3 is CASSLRPGVGNTGELFF. The CDR3 coding sequence is TGTGCCAGCAGCTTAAGACCCGGGGTCGGAAACACCGGGGAGCTGTTTTTT. The whole variable domain, filled in from reference TRBV7-2 and TRBJ2-2, reads GAGVSQSPSNKVTEKGKDVELRCDPISGHTALYWYRQSLGQGLEFLIYFQGNSAPDKSGLPSDRFSAERTGGSVSTLTIQRTQQEDSAVYLCASSLRPGVGNTGELFFGEGSRLTVL.

On this clone: The sample carries other DNA sequences with the same CDR3. This chain uses TRBV19 with TRBJ1-1; D is undetermined. CDR3 length equals 13 residues. Germline assignment: CDR1 LNHDA and CDR2 SQIVND (reference sequence). Trimming left V 4 bases short and J 2 bases short, with 8 bases between. The CDR3 DNA follows: TGTGCCAGTAGTAGGACGGAAAACACTGAAGCTTTCTTT. Its translation: CASSRTENTEAFF.

CDR3 region: CAWDRDRNFYNEQFF. The CDR3 DNA follows: TGTGCCTGGGACAGGGACCGAAACTTTTACAATGAGCAGTTCTTC. The V and J genes are TRBV30 and TRBJ2-1; 7 bases are a match to TRBD1. The CDR3 spans 15 residues. Germline assignment: CDR1 GTSNPN and CDR2 SVGIG (reference sequence). J gave up 4 bases and V 5 bases, and 11 bases lay outside the gene matches.